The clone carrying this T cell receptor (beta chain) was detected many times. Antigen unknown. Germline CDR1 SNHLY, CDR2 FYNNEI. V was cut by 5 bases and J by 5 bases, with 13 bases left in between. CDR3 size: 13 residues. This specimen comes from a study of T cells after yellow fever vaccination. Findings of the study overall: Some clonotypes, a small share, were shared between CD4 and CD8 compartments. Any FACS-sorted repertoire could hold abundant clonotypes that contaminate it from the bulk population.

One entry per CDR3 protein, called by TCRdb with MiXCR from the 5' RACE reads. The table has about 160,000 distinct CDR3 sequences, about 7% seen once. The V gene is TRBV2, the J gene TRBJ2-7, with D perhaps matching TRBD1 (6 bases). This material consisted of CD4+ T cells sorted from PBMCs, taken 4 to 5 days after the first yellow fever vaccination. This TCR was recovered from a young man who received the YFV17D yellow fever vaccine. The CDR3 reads CASSLRQADEQYF. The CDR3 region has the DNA TGTGCCAGCAGTCTCCGACAGGCCGACGAGCAGTACTTC.